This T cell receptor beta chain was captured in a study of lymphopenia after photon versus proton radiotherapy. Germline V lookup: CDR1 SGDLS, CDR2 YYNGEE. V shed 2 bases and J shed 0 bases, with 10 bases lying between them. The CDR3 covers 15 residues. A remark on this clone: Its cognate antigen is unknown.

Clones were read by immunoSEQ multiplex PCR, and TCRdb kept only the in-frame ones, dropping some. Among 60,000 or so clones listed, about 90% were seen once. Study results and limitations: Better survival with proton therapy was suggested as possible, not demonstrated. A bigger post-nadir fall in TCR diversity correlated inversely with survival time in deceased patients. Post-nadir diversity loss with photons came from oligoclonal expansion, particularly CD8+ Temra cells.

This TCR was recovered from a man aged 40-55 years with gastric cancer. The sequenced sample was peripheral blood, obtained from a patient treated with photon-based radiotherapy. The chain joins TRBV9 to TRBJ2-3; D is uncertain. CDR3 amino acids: CASSVGSLSTDTQYF. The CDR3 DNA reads TGTGCCAGCAGCGTTGGGTCACTTAGCACAGATACGCAGTATTTT.